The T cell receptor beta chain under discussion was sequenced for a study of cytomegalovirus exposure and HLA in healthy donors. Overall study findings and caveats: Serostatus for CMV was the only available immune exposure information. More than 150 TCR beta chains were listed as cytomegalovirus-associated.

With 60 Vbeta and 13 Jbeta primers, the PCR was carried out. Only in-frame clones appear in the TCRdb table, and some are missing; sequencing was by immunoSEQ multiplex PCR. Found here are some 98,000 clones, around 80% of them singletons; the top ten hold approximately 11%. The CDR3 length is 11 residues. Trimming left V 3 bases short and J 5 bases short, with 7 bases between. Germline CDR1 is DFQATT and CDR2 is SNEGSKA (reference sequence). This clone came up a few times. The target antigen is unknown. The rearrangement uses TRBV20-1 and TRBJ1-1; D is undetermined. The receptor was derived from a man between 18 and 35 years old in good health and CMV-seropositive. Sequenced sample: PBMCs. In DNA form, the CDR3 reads TGCAGTGCTAGTTCAGCGACTGAAGCTTTCTTT. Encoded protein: CSASSATEAFF.